The T cell receptor (beta chain) described here comes from a study of blood T cell repertoires in COVID-19. Overall study: The United States, Italy and Spain supplied acute and convalescent COVID-19 samples. Sample material is recorded as cDNA or gDNA derived from T cells, B-cell-depleted T cells, or PBMCs.

From germline, CDR1 is SGHAT and CDR2 FQNNGV. V lost 3 bases to trimming and J lost 8 bases; unmatched junction nucleotides: 15. The CDR3 extends over 16 amino acids. Per the authors' pipeline: Amplified reference gene primers provided the basis for estimating nucleated cell counts. The data were produced by immunoSEQ multiplex PCR, yet TCRdb's version contains in-frame clones alone and is incomplete. V, J and clone size were drawn from that table, and D and trimming were deduced from the DNA. The table includes roughly 230,000 clones, 89% detected once. V and J are TRBV11-2 and TRBJ2-7; 8 bases agree with TRBD1. The sample comprised peripheral blood. This clonotype was obtained from a woman aged 40-49 years who had recovered from COVID-19. In nucleotides, the CDR3 is TGTGCCAGCAGCTTTTGGGACAGGACACACCACCGGAAGCAGTACGTC. Its translation is CASSFWDRTHHRKQYV.